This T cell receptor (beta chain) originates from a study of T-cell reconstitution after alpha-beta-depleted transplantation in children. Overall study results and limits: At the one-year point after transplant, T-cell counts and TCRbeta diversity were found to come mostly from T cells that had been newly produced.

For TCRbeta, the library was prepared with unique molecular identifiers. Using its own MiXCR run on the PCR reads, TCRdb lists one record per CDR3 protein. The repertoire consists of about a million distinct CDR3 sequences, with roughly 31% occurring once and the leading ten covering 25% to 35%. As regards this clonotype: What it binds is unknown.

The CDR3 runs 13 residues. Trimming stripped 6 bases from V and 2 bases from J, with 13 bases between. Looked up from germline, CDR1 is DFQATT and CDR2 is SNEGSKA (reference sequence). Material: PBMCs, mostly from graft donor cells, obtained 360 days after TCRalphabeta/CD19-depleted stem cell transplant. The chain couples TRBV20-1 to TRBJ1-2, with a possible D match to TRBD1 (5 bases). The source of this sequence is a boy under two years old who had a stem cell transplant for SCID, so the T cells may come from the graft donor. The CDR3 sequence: CSASGTANYGYTF. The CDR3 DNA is TGCAGTGCCTCCGGGACGGCAAACTATGGCTACACCTTC.